The 30 T cell receptor beta chains presented below share a single source sample, sequenced in a study of CD8 T cells in ankylosing spondylitis. One entry per CDR3 protein results from TCRdb running MiXCR on the 5' RACE reads. The sample records 100,000 to 150,000 distinct CDR3 sequences, roughly 15% being singletons. The source material was blood, either unsorted or a sorted T cell fraction (not recorded which). All receptors derive from a female donor with ankylosing spondylitis or in good health (not recorded which).

Only a few counts were recorded for this clonotype. This rearrangement joins TRBV12-3 or TRBV12-4 to TRBJ1-1; weak D call: TRBD1 (5 bases). CDR3 size: 15 residues. Trimming shortened V by 5 bases and J by 2 bases, and 15 bases separated the two germline ends. CDR3 coding DNA: TGTGCCAGCAGTCCCCGGACGGGGCGTAACACTGAAGCTTTCTTT. Its translation is CASSPRTGRNTEAFF.

Ten or more counts support this clonotype. The chain recombines TRBV5-1 with TRBJ2-5; 8 bases agree with TRBD2. CDR1 is SGHRS, CDR2 YFSETQ, per germline. Trimming removed 2 bases from V and 5 bases from J; junction bases left unmatched: 5. The CDR3 runs 14 residues. DNA for the CDR3: TGCGCCAGCAGCTTCGGGGGGGTATTTGAGACCCAGTACTTC. Its protein product is CASSFGGVFETQYF.

V gene TRBV6-5 combines with J gene TRBJ2-7; no clear D. Germline CDR1 reads MNHEY; CDR2 reads SVGAGI. Trimming pared 2 bases from V and 3 bases from J, leaving 8 bases between. The CDR3 extends over 13 amino acids. CDR3 region: CASSYNRDYEQYF. CDR3 nucleotide sequence: TGTGCCAGCAGTTACAATAGGGACTACGAGCAGTACTTC.

This chain uses TRBV20-1 with TRBJ2-3, with D uncertain. The germline V gene has CDR1 DFQATT and CDR2 SNEGSKA (reference sequence). The CDR3 runs to 11 residues. Deletions cut 6 bases from V and 4 bases from J, with 8 bases between. The CDR3 sequence: CSATSADTQYF. The CDR3 DNA reads as TGCAGTGCCACTTCGGCAGATACGCAGTATTTT.

This clonotype was seen more than once but under ten times. This rearrangement joins TRBV7-9 to TRBJ1-2; 7 positions agree with TRBD1. The V gene end was trimmed by 2 bases and the J gene end by 8 bases; junction bases not matched to a gene: 8. Germline V gives CDR1 SEHNR, CDR2 FQNEAQ (reference sequence). The length of the CDR3 is 14 residues. This chain's CDR3 is CASSLISLGGGYTF. In DNA, the CDR3 is TGTGCCAGCAGCTTAATCAGTCTAGGGGGCGGCTACACCTTC.

The sample holds a few counts of this clonotype. The J gene is TRBJ1-1, the V gene TRBV5-5, with TRBD1 identical over 9 bases. Germline loops: CDR1 SGHKS, CDR2 YYEKEE (reference sequence). This CDR3 is built from 17 residues. Trimming cost V 0 bases and J 1 base; bases outside gene matches: 7. CDR3 nucleotides: TGTGCCAGCAGCTTGGCCGGACAGGGGCGTCCGAACACTGAAGCTTTCTTT. As protein: CASSLAGQGRPNTEAFF.

The chain uses TRBV7-2 and TRBJ2-5; D is unclear. CDR1 and CDR2 from the germline V gene are SGHTA and FQGNSA. V lost 6 bases to trimming and J lost 1 base, with 3 bases between them. The CDR3 extends over 11 amino acids. The CDR3 here is CASRSQETQYF. The CDR3 DNA reads as TGTGCCAGCAGGAGCCAAGAGACCCAGTACTTC.

Only one count was recorded for this clonotype. This chain connects TRBV5-5 to TRBJ2-5; D is ambiguous. Germline CDR1 reads SGHKS; CDR2 reads YYEKEE (reference sequence). The CDR3 contains 16 residues. V was pared by 1 base and J by 1 base, with 14 bases between. In nucleotides, the CDR3 is TGTGCCAGCAGCTTGTATCAGACCATCTTCCAAGAGACCCAGTACTTC. It yields the protein CASSLYQTIFQETQYF.

For this clonotype: Given a much more abundant clone one base away, this may be a read error. This chain uses TRBV6-2 or TRBV6-3 with TRBJ1-5; D gene uncertain. V was pared by 6 bases and J by 4 bases, with 10 bases between. The CDR3 is 13 residues long. Germline-derived CDR1 and CDR2 are MNHEY and SVGEGT. CDR3 bases: TGTGCCAGCAGGGATCATAATAATCAGCCCCAGCATTTT. Its translation is CASRDHNNQPQHF.

The genes are TRBV20-1 and TRBJ1-3; 8 positions match TRBD1. The V and J ends lost 4 bases and 2 bases, in that order; junction bases with no gene match: 1. The CDR3 contains 13 residues. From germline, CDR1 is DFQATT and CDR2 SNEGSKA (reference sequence). CDR3 bases: TGCAGTGCTATACAGGGGGCTGGAAACACCATATATTTT. Translated, it gives CSAIQGAGNTIYF.

The CDR3 region is CASSFNWGETQYF. CDR3 bases: TGTGCCAGCAGCTTTAATTGGGGAGAGACCCAGTACTTC. The chain couples TRBV11-2 to TRBJ2-5, with D hard to call. This CDR3 region has 13 residues. The V end was cut by 3 bases, the J end by 4 bases, with 9 bases between. Germline CDR1 SGHAT, CDR2 FQNNGV.

This clonotype was recorded at least ten times. The genes are TRBV7-2 and TRBJ2-5; D unclear. Germline lookup yields CDR1 SGHTA and CDR2 FQGNSA. Trimming removed 5 bases from V and 6 bases from J, with 16 bases in between. The CDR3 has 14 amino acids. CDR3 sequence: CASSPGGVAKTQYF. In nucleotides, the CDR3 is TGTGCCAGCAGCCCGGGTGGCGTAGCCAAGACCCAGTACTTC.

There are many counts of this clonotype. This chain links TRBV20-1 with TRBJ2-3; TRBD2 agrees at 8 bases. The V and J ends lost 6 bases and 1 base, in that order; junction bases with no gene match: 6. The CDR3 is 14 residues long. CDR1 is DFQATT and CDR2 is SNEGSKA in the germline V gene (reference sequence). The CDR3 sequence: CSANGRVGTDTQYF. The CDR3 DNA is TGCAGTGCCAACGGGAGGGTGGGCACAGATACGCAGTATTTT.

This clonotype was found a few times. V is TRBV5-1 and J is TRBJ1-6, with TRBD1 identical over 9 bases. With 0 bases clipped from V and 10 bases from J, the junction kept 11 bases outside the gene matches. This CDR3 region has 17 residues. CDR1 is SGHRS, CDR2 YFSETQ, per germline. The DNA for the CDR3 is TGCGCCAGCAGCTTGGACCAGGGACAGGGAATGTACTCACCCCTCCACTTT. It is translated as CASSLDQGQGMYSPLHF.

The V call is TRBV12-3 or TRBV12-4, the J call TRBJ2-5; D might be TRBD1 (6 bases). Trimming removed 6 bases from V and 4 bases from J, with 15 bases in between. CDR3 length: 14 residues. This CDR3 is CASRKTGLGETQYF. Written as DNA, the CDR3 is TGTGCCAGCAGGAAAACAGGGTTGGGAGAGACCCAGTACTTC.

This clonotype was found many times. The chain couples TRBV3-1 to TRBJ2-4; TRBD2 is a possible D gene (7 bases). Germline V gives CDR1 LGHDT, CDR2 YNNKEL (reference sequence). The CDR3 is 16 amino acids. V was clipped by 3 bases and J by 0 bases, with 12 bases between them. CDR3 protein: CASSQGGGLAKNIQYF. The CDR3 coding sequence is TGTGCCAGCAGCCAGGGAGGGGGACTAGCCAAAAACATTCAGTACTTC.

This chain uses TRBV28 with TRBJ2-7; TRBD1 is a possible D gene (5 bases). The germline V gene encodes CDR1 MDHEN and CDR2 SYDVKM. Trimming removed 8 bases at V and 5 bases at J, with 19 bases between. This CDR3 has 14 residues. CDR3 in amino acids: CASGSGSLGDEQYF. The CDR3 bases are TGTGCCAGCGGCAGTGGAAGTTTAGGGGACGAGCAGTACTTC.

Many counts were recorded for this clonotype. The rearrangement joins TRBV20-1 to TRBJ2-7; 7 bases are a match to TRBD2. Per germline, CDR1 DFQATT and CDR2 SNEGSKA (reference sequence). With V trimmed by 3 bases and J by 3 bases, 5 bases remained unmatched. The CDR3 length is 13 residues. The CDR3 reads CSARSGNNYEQYF. In DNA form, the CDR3 reads TGCAGTGCTAGGAGCGGGAACAACTACGAGCAGTACTTC.

The table lists this clonotype with a few counts. DNA for the CDR3: TGTGCCAGCAGTTCAAATAGCAGGGCGAGTCCCGGGGAGCTGTTTTTT. Translated: CASSSNSRASPGELFF. The chain joins TRBV12-3 or TRBV12-4 to TRBJ2-2, with D perhaps matching TRBD1 (5 bases). The ends were cut back, 4 bases at V and 6 bases at J, with 18 bases in the middle. This CDR3 spans 16 amino acids.

This clonotype showed up many times. The chain carries TRBV5-1 and TRBJ1-6, with D possibly matching TRBD1 (5 bases). The CDR3 totals 14 residues. V was pared by 4 bases and J by 7 bases, with 12 bases between. Germline-derived CDR1 and CDR2 are SGHRS and YFSETQ. The CDR3, as DNA: TGCGCCAGCAGCCGGTGGGACGAAAATTCACCCCTCCACTTT. Residues: CASSRWDENSPLHF.

This clonotype was observed a few times. J is TRBJ2-1 and V is TRBV2; D tentatively fits TRBD1 or TRBD2 (5 bases each). This CDR3 has 16 amino acids. V lost 6 bases, J lost 9 bases, and 24 bases lay in between. Germline CDR1 is SNHLY and CDR2 is FYNNEI. Here the CDR3 reads CASSYPRSRTQGEQFF. The CDR3 nucleotides read TGTGCCAGCAGCTACCCCAGGTCCAGGACTCAGGGTGAGCAGTTCTTC. Full variable domain (remainder filled in from reference TRBV2 and TRBJ2-1): EPEVTQTPSHQVTQMGQEVILRCVPISNHLYFYWYRQILGQKVEFLVSFYNNEISEKSEIFDDQFSVERPDGSNFTLKIRSTKLEDSAMYFCASSYPRSRTQGEQFFGPGTRLTVL.

This sequence joins TRBV29-1 and TRBJ1-1, with no clear D. Deletions cut 6 bases from V and 4 bases from J, with 24 bases between. The CDR3 contains 16 residues. Germline CDR1 SQVTM, CDR2 ANQGSEA. The CDR3 protein is CSVVTGGYYRGTEAFF. The CDR3 DNA sequence: TGCAGCGTAGTTACGGGAGGGTATTATCGGGGCACTGAAGCTTTCTTT.

The J gene is TRBJ2-3, the V gene TRBV28, with D perhaps matching TRBD2 (6 bases). Germline V gives CDR1 MDHEN, CDR2 SYDVKM. This CDR3 has 16 amino acids. V lost 5 bases and J lost 7, with 22 bases in between. Written as DNA, the CDR3 is TGTGCCAGCAGTGGGGTGGGCGGGGCGAATCCAAATACGCAGTATTTT. Its protein product is CASSGVGGANPNTQYF. Complete variable domain (other parts from reference TRBV28 and TRBJ2-3): DVKVTQSSRYLVKRTGEKVFLECVQDMDHENMFWYRQDPGLGLRLIYFSYDVKMKEKGDIPEGYSVSREKKERFSLILESASTNQTSMYLCASSGVGGANPNTQYFGPGTRLTVL.

This clonotype has at least ten counts. The chain links TRBV5-1 to TRBJ2-2; D call uncertain. V was pared by 1 base and J by 3 bases, with 10 bases between. The CDR3 runs 15 residues. The germline V gene has CDR1 SGHRS and CDR2 YFSETQ. The CDR3 bases are TGCGCCAGCAGCTTGACAGTTAAGGACACCGGGGAGCTGTTTTTT. Encoded protein: CASSLTVKDTGELFF.

This clonotype was found a few times. The genes are TRBV5-1 and TRBJ1-3; 12 nucleotides match TRBD1. This CDR3 spans 17 amino acids. In germline, CDR1 is SGHRS, CDR2 YFSETQ. J was trimmed by 8 bases and V by 1 base; bases with no gene match: 10. The DNA for the CDR3 is TGCGCCAGCAGCTTGTTACCCGGGACAGGGGGCGAACACACCATATATTTT. It codes for CASSLLPGTGGEHTIYF. The full variable domain, completed using reference TRBV5-1 and TRBJ1-3, is KAGVTQTPRYLIKTRGQQVTLSCSPISGHRSVSWYQQTPGQGLQFLFEYFSETQRNKGNFPGRFSGRQFSNSRSEMNVSTLELGDSALYLCASSLLPGTGGEHTIYFGEGSWLTVV.

Many counts were recorded for this clonotype. J is TRBJ1-1 and V is TRBV5-1, with 7 bases matching TRBD1. The length of the CDR3 is 15 residues. Germline V lookup: CDR1 SGHRS, CDR2 YFSETQ. The V and J ends lost 0 bases and 3 bases, in that order; junction bases with no gene match: 5. The CDR3 spells CASSLVRGLDTEAFF. The CDR3 bases are TGCGCCAGCAGCTTGGTTAGGGGGCTTGACACTGAAGCTTTCTTT.

This clonotype was counted only a few times. The rearrangement uses TRBV7-9 and TRBJ1-2; D gene uncertain. Trimming left V 1 base short and J 8 bases short, with 14 bases between. The length of the CDR3 is 14 residues. CDR1 and CDR2 (germline): SEHNR, FQNEAQ (reference sequence). The CDR3: CASSLVPGVPGYTF. The DNA of the CDR3 is TGTGCCAGCAGCTTAGTTCCCGGAGTCCCCGGCTACACCTTC.

This clonotype was recorded many times. V and J are TRBV2 and TRBJ2-1; 7 bases are a match to TRBD2. The CDR3 is 15 residues long. Germline CDR1 and CDR2: SNHLY and FYNNEI. V dropped 3 bases and J dropped 1; count of bases not matched to a gene: 3. The CDR3 sequence is CASSEREWSYNEQFF. In nucleotides, the CDR3 is TGTGCCAGCAGTGAGCGGGAGTGGTCCTACAATGAGCAGTTCTTC.

This clonotype was seen ten or more times. CDR3 nucleotides: TGCAGCGTTGAAGGGTTCCTGGGGACCAAAAACATTCAGTACTTC. Protein: CSVEGFLGTKNIQYF. This chain uses TRBV29-1 with TRBJ2-4; D is unclear. CDR1 and CDR2 (germline): SQVTM, ANQGSEA. V lost 1 base and J lost 2, with 12 bases in between. The CDR3 sequence is 15 residues long.

This clonotype occurred many times. The chain recombines TRBV5-6 with TRBJ2-4, with 9 positions matching TRBD1. Germline CDR1 SGHDT, CDR2 YYEEEE. CDR3 length: 17 amino acids. Unmatched junction bases numbered 9, after V lost 4 bases and J lost 1 base. As DNA, the CDR3 is TGTGCCAGCAGCCCATACGGCGGACAGGGGGCCAAAAACATTCAGTACTTC. This gives the protein CASSPYGGQGAKNIQYF.